This T cell receptor (beta chain) originates from a study of T cell repertoires in cytomegalovirus infection. Study background: Public signatures in TCR beta pointed to CMV infection and matching HLA type. Overall study results and limits: What dominated the ex vivo response were HLA-C-restricted CMV-specific TCR beta clonotypes. Using cumulative public TCR beta family frequency, the authors identified those who carried CMV together with the relevant HLA.

A single record per CDR3 protein comes from TCRdb applying MiXCR to the reads. The sample lists over 150,000 distinct CDR3 sequences; about a sixth were seen once. Remarks on this clonotype: Its antigen is not known.

CDR1 is SGHAT and CDR2 is FQDESV in the germline V gene (reference sequence). This CDR3 is 14 amino acids long. V lost 2 bases and J lost 5, with 12 bases in between. The sequence was obtained from a human donor in good health (CMV status not recorded). Some clones in this sample may be carry-over from other donors' samples. Sequencing was performed on CD8+ T cells from PBMCs. The chain employs TRBV11-1 and TRBJ1-1; TRBD1 might be the D (5 bases). CDR3 DNA: TGTGCCAGCAGCTTAAGGGGAAGGGTGACTGAAGCTTTCTTT. Residues: CASSLRGRVTEAFF.